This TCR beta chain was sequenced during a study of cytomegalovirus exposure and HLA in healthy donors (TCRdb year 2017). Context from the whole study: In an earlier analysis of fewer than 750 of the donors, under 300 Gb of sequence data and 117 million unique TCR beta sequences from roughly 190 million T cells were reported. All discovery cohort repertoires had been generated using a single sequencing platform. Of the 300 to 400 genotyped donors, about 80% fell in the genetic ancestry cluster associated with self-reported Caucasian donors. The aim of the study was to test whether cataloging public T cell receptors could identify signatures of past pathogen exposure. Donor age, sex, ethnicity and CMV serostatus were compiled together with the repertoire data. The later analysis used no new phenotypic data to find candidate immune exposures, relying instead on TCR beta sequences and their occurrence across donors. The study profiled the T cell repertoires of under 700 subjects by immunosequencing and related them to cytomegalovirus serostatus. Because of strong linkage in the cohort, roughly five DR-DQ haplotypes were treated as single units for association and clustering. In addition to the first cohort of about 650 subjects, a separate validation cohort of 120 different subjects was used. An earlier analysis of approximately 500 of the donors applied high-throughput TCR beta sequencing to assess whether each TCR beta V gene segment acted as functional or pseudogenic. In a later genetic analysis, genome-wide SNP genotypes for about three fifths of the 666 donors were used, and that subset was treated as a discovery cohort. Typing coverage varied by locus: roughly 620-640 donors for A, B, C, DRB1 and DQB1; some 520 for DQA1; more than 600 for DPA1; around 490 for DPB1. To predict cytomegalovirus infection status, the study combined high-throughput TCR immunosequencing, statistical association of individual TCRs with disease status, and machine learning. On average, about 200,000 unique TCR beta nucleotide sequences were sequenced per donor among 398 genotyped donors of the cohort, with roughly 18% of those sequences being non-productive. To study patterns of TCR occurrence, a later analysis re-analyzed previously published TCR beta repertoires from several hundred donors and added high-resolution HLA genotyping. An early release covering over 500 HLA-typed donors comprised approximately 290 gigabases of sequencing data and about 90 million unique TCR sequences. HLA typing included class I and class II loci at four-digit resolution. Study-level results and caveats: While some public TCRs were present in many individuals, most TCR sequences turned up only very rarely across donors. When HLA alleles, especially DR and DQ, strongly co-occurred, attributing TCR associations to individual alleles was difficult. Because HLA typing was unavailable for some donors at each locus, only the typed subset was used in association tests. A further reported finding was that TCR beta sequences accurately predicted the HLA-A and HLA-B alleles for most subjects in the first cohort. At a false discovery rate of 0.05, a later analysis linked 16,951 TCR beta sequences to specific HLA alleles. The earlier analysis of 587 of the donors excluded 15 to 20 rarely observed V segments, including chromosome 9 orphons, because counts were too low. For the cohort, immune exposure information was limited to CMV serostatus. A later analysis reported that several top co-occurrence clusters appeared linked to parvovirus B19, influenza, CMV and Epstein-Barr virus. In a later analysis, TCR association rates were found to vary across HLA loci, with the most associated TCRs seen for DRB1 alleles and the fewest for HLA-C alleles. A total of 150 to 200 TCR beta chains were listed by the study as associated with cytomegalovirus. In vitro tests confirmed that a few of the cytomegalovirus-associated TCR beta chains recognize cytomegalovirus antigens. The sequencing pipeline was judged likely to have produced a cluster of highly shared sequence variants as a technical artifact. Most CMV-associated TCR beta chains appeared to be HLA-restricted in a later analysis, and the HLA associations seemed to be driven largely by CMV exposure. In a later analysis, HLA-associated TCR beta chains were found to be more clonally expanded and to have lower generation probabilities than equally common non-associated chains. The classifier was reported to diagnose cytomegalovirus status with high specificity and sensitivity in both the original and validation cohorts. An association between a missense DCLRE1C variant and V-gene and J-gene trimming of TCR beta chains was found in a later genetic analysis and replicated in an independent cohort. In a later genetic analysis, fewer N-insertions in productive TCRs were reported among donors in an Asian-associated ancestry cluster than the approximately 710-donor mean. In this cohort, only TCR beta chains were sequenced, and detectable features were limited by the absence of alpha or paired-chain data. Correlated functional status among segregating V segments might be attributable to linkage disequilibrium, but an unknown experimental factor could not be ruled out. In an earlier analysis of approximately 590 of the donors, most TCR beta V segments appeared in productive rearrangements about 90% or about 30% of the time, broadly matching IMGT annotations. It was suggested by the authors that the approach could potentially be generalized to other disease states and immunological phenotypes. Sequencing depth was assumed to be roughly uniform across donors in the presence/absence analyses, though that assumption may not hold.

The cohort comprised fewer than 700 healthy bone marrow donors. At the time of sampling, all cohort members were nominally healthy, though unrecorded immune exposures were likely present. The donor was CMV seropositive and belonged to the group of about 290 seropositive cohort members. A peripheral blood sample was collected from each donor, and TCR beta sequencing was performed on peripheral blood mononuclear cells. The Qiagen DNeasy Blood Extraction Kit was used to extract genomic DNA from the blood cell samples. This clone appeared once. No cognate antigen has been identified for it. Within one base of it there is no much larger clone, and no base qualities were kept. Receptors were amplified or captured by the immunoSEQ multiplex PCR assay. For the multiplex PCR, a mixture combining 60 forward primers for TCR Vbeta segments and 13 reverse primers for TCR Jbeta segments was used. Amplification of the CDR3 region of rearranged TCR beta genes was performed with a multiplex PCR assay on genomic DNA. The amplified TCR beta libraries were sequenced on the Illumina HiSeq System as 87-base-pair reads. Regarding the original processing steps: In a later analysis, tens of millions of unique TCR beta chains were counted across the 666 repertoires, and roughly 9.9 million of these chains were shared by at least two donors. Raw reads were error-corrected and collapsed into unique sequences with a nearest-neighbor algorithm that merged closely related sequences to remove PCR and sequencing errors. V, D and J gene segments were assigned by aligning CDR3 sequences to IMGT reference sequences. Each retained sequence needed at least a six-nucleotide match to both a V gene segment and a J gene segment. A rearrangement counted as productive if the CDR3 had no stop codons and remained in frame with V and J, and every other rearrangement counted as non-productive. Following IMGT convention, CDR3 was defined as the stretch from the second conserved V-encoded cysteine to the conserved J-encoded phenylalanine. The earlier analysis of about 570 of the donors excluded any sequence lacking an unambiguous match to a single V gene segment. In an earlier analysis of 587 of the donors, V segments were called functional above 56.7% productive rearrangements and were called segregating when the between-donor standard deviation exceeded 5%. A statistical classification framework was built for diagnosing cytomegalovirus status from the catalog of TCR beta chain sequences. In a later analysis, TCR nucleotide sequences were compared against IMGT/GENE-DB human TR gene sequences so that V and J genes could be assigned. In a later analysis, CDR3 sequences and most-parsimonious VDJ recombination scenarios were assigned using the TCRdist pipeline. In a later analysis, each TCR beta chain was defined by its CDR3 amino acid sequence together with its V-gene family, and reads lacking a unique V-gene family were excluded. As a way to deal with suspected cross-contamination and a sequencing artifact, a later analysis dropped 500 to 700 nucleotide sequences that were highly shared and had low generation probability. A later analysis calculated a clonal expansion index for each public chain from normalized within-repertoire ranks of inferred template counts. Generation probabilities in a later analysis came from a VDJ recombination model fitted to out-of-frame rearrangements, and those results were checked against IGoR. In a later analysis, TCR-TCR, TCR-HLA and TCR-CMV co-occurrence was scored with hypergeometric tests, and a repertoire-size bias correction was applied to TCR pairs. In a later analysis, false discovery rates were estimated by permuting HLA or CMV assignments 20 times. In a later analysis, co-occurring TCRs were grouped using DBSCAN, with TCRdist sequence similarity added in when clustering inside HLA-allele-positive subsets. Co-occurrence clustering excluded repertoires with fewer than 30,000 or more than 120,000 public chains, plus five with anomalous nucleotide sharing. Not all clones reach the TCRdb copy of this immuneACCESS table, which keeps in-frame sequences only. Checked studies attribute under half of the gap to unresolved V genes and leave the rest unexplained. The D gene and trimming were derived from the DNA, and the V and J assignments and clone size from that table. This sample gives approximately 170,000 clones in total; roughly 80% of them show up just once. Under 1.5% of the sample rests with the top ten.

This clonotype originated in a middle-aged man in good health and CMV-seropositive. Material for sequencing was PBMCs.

The bases are TGTGCGAGCTCGGGGGGGCCGTTCACCGGGGAGCTGTTTTTT. It is translated as CASSGGPFTGELFF. Recombination joined TRBV6-1 with TRBJ2-2; 8 bases in the junction line up with TRBD2. According to the germline V gene, CDR1 reads MNHNS and CDR2 reads SASEGT. Including the terminal cysteine and phenylalanine, the CDR3 comprises 14 residues. Just CDR3 DNA is preserved here, 42 bases in frame from base 1.